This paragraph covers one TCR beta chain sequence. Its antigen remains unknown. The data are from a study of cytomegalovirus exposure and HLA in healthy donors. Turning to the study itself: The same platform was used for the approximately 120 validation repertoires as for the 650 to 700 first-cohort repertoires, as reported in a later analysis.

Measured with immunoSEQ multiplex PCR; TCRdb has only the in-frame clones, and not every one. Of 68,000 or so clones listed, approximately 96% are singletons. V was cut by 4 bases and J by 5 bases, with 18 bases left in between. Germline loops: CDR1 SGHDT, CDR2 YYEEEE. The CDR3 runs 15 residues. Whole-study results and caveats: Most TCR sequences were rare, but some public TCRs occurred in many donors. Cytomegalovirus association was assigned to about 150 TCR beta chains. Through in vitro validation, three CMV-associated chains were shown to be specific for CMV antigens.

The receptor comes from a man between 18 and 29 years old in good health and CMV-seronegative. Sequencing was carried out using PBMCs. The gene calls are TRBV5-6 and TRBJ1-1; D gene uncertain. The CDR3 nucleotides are TGTGCCAGCAGCCCCCGGAGGAGGGCGTATACTGAAGCTTTCTTT. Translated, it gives CASSPRRRAYTEAFF.